This T cell receptor (beta chain) originates from a study of blood T cell repertoires in COVID-19. V lost 3 bases, J lost 0 bases, and 3 bases stayed unmatched. The CDR3 runs to 16 residues. Germline V lookup: CDR1 LNHDA, CDR2 SQIVND (reference sequence). In the authors' methods: From reference gene primer amplification, estimates of nucleated cell counts were derived. Using immunoSEQ multiplex PCR, the repertoire was profiled, and TCRdb retains in-frame clones only, with some absent. V, J and clone size were drawn from that table, and D and trimming were deduced from the DNA. Seen here are roughly 50,000 clones, approximately 90% observed once, and the top ten hold about 8.6%.

The source of this sequence is a woman aged 40 to 49 with active COVID-19. Sequenced material: peripheral blood. The V call is TRBV19, the J call TRBJ2-1; TRBD2 aligns across 9 bases. For the CDR3, the DNA is TGTGCCAGTAGTATCCCAGCGGGGGGCTCCTACAATGAGCAGTTCTTC. It is translated as CASSIPAGGSYNEQFF.